These 6 T cell receptor beta chains share one sample of origin, sequenced in a study of blood T cell repertoires in COVID-19. Method: immunoSEQ multiplex PCR; TCRdb's copy keeps in-frame clones and lacks some. The sample shows about 470,000 clones, roughly nine tenths of them seen only once. Sequencing was done on a sample of PBMCs or T cells enriched from blood (not recorded which). Source of these receptors: a young woman who had recovered from COVID-19.

The rearrangement links TRBV3-1 (or the pseudogene TRBV3-2) to TRBJ1-5, with D possibly TRBD1 on 5 matching bases. This CDR3 contains 13 residues. Germline CDR1 reads LGHDT; CDR2 reads YNNKEL (reference sequence). V gave up 1 base and J gave up 9 bases, with 10 bases separating them. The CDR3 sequence is CASSQAGQGPQHF. Here the CDR3 DNA reads TGTGCCAGCAGCCAAGCAGGGCAGGGGCCCCAGCATTTT.

This chain connects TRBV6-2 or TRBV6-3 to TRBJ1-1, with D unresolved. The CDR3 is 15 residues long. Germline V gives CDR1 MNHEY, CDR2 SVGEGT. V lost 2 bases, J lost 10 bases, and 20 bases lay in between. The CDR3 spells CASSYINRSPTRAFF. In nucleotides, the CDR3 is TGTGCCAGCAGTTACATTAACCGAAGCCCCACGCGAGCTTTCTTT.

The rearrangement uses TRBV5-6 and TRBJ1-4; 7 bases agree with TRBD1. Germline assignment: CDR1 SGHDT and CDR2 YYEEEE. V gave up 4 bases and J gave up 2 bases; unmatched junction bases: 8. This CDR3 comprises 16 residues. CDR3: CASSTRRGHTNEKLFF. DNA of the CDR3: TGTGCCAGCAGCACTCGAAGGGGGCATACTAATGAAAAACTGTTTTTT.

This clone occurred once. V is TRBV28 and J is TRBJ1-5; D ambiguous. Per the germline V gene, CDR1 is MDHEN and CDR2 is SYDVKM. Trimming removed 4 bases at V and 7 bases at J, with 8 bases between. The CDR3 covers 12 residues. As DNA, the CDR3 is TGTGCCAGCAGTTCCTCGGAGCAGCCCCAGCATTTT. It specifies CASSSSEQPQHF.

To note about this clone: At one end the junction does not follow the germline gene, possibly because of a read error. The same CDR3 also results from other DNA sequences found in this sample. The V gene is TRBV6-6, the J gene TRBJ1-1; D unresolved. CDR3 length: 12 amino acids. Germline loops: CDR1 MNHNY, CDR2 SVGAGI (reference sequence). The CDR3 loop reads CASRDTNTEAFF. The CDR3 bases are TGTGCCAGCAGAGACACGAACACTGAGGCTTTCTTT.

This clone was counted once. CDR3 amino acids: CASSLRAGAYNEQFF. The CDR3 nucleotides read TGTGCCAGCAGCTTACGGGCGGGGGCCTACAATGAGCAGTTCTTC. The chain employs TRBV7-2 and TRBJ2-1; 7 bases match TRBD2. Trimming cost V 2 bases and J 2 bases; bases outside gene matches: 3. CDR1 is SGHTA and CDR2 is FQGNSA in the germline V gene. This CDR3 has 15 amino acids.